Listed below are T cell receptor beta chains from one sample, sequenced in a study of CD8 T cells in Susac syndrome. Each CDR3 protein gets one entry after TCRdb re-called the immunoSEQ multiplex PCR reads with MiXCR. The table includes some 120,000 distinct CDR3 sequences, 93% detected once. Specimen: CD8+ T cells from PBMCs. These receptors were obtained from a human donor with multiple sclerosis. The conserved cysteine and the conserved F or W are not part of the CDR3 here.

TRBV27 | ASSPRGSSDEQF
TRBV6-5 | ASSTGTGNNEQF
TRBV9 | ASSAGTGAGEQY
TRBV13 | ASSLGPGGGDNYGYT
TRBV29-1 | SVERDGANVLT
TRBV20-1 | SARDRGTGLYEQY
TRBV28 | ASSLRGAGANVLT
TRBV27 | ASSPREGLQETQY
TRBV10-3 | AIRAGTSGRQHNEQF
TRBV5-6 | ASSLGSGGELF
TRBV24-1 | ATRRDTGELF
TRBV19 | ASSIDQETQY
TRBV9 | ASRAGTGTYGYT
TRBV5-1 | ASSGGTGYSGNTIY
TRBV27 | ASSLDPNSNQPQH
TRBV6-1 | ASSEYGEENYGYT
TRBV28 | ASSFLPTGPITYEQY